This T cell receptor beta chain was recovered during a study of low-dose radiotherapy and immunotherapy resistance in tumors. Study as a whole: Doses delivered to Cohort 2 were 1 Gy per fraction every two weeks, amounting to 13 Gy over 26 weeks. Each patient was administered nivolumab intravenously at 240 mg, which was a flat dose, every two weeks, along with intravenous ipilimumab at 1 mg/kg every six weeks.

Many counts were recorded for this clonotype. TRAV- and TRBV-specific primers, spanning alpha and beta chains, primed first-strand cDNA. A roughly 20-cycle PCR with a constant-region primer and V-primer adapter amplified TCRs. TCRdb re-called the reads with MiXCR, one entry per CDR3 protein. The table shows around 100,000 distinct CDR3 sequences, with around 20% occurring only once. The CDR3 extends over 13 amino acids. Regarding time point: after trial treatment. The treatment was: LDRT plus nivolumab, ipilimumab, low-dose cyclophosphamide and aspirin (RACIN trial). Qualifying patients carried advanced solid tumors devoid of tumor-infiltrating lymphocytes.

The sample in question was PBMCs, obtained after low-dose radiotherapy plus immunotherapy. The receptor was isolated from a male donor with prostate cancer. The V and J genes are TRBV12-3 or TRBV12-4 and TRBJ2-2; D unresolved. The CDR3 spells CVTRASNTGELFF. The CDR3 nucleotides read TGTGTAACACGGGCCTCGAACACCGGGGAGCTGTTTTTT.